This is a list of T cell receptor beta chains from one sample in a study of shared clonotypes between healthy human individuals. The table came from immunoSEQ multiplex PCR; TCRdb's copy has only in-frame clones and leaves some out. The sample consists of about 2,100,000 clones, 85% to 95% of them appearing once. Sequences were obtained from naive CD8+ T cells from PBMCs. The origin of the receptors is a man younger than 35 in good health. Some clones in this sample may be carry-over from other donors' samples. The CDR3 runs from the conserved cysteine through the conserved F or W. The D gene is left open where the match is weak. The listing skips clone size in some rows; elsewhere it reads once, few, many or a size class.

>-|TRBJ2-1|-|TRBV12-5
CASGLRPNEQFF
TGTGCTAGTGGTTTGAGGCCAAATGAGCAGTTCTTC
>-|TRBJ1-1|-|TRBV25-1
CASSLPSGWVGAFF
TGTGCCAGCAGTCTCCCCTCCGGATGGGTTGGAGCTTTCTTT
>-|TRBJ2-7|-|TRBV19
CASSIPGLEQYF
TGTGCCAGTAGTATCCCCGGGTTGGAGCAGTACTTC
>-|TRBJ1-1|-|TRBV30
CAWSVSGGTEAFF
TGTGCCTGGAGCGTATCCGGGGGCACTGAAGCTTTCTTT
>-|TRBJ1-5|-|TRBV4-1
CASSQNRYSNQPQHF
TGCGCCAGCAGCCAAAATCGTTATAGCAATCAGCCCCAGCATTTT
>-|TRBJ1-2|-|TRBV5-1
CASSGPDRIRGYGYTF
TGCGCCAGCAGCGGACCCGACAGGATTAGGGGCTATGGCTACACCTTC
>-|TRBJ2-1|-|TRBV7-6
CASSLAVPRTGNQQFF
TGTGCCAGCAGCTTAGCGGTTCCTCGCACGGGTAATCAGCAGTTCTTC
>-|TRBJ2-2|TRBD1|TRBV5-1
CASSWDRVNTGELFF
TGCGCCAGCAGCTGGGACAGGGTAAACACCGGGGAGCTGTTTTTT
>-|TRBJ2-7|-|TRBV27
CASSFRGSYEQYF
TGTGCCAGCAGTTTTCGCGGCTCCTACGAGCAGTACTTC
>-|TRBJ2-7|-|TRBV2
CASSGQAATYEQYF
TGTGCCAGCAGTGGACAAGCCGCAACCTACGAGCAGTACTTC
>-|TRBJ2-3|-|TRBV7-9
CASSSPRGIVDTQYF
TGTGCCAGCAGCTCCCCCCGCGGGATCGTAGATACGCAGTATTTT
>-|TRBJ2-7|-|TRBV6-1
CASSGKGRGYVLSYEQYF
TGTGCCAGCAGTGGAAAAGGACGGGGGTACGTCCTCTCCTACGAGCAGTACTTC
>-|TRBJ2-3|TRBD2|TRBV5-1
CASSLGPSGSGTDTQYF
TGCGCCAGCAGCTTGGGTCCTAGCGGGAGTGGCACAGATACGCAGTATTTT
>-|TRBJ1-4|-|TRBV9
CASSVAPRGEKLFF
TGTGCCAGCAGCGTAGCGCCCCGGGGTGAAAAACTGTTTTTT
>-|TRBJ1-1|-|TRBV11-2
CASSRAGGLTNTEAFF
TGTGCCAGCAGCAGAGCAGGCGGACTTACGAACACTGAAGCTTTCTTT
>-|TRBJ2-1|-|TRBV19
CASSIGSSPSYNEQFF
TGTGCCAGTAGTATAGGTAGTTCCCCCTCCTACAATGAGCAGTTCTTC
>once|TRBJ2-1|TRBD2|TRBV10-1
CASSELAGGWNEQFF
TGCGCCAGCAGTGAGTTGGCGGGAGGCTGGAATGAGCAGTTCTTC
>-|TRBJ2-3|-|TRBV6-1
CASSERMGVPPTDTQYF
TGTGCCAGCAGTGAAAGGATGGGGGTCCCACCCACAGATACGCAGTATTTT
>-|TRBJ2-1|-|TRBV5-1
CASRGGGNEQFF
TGCGCCAGCAGAGGGGGAGGTAATGAGCAGTTCTTC
>-|TRBJ2-7|TRBD1|TRBV6-5
CASSYRTGRGYEQYF
TGTGCCAGCAGTTATAGGACAGGTCGGGGCTACGAGCAGTACTTC
>-|TRBJ2-1|-|TRBV18
CASSPPAGGSYNEQFF
TGTGCCAGCTCACCACCCGCCGGGGGTTCCTACAATGAGCAGTTCTTC
>-|TRBJ2-3|TRBD2|TRBV5-1
CASSAAGTSGRANTQYF
TGCGCCAGCAGCGCGGCCGGGACTAGCGGGAGGGCGAATACGCAGTATTTT
>-|TRBJ2-3|TRBD2|TRBV7-9
CASRGVSTDTQYF
TGTGCCAGCCGGGGGGTTAGCACAGATACGCAGTATTTT
>-|TRBJ2-3|TRBD1|TRBV2
CASRGTGGTDTQYF
TGTGCCAGCAGAGGGACAGGGGGGACAGATACGCAGTATTTT
>-|TRBJ2-1|-|TRBV28
CASSLADLRSSYNEQFF
TGTGCCAGCAGTTTAGCCGACCTGCGGAGCTCCTACAATGAGCAGTTCTTC
>-|TRBJ2-1|-|TRBV7-6
CASSLGQHAGSDEQFF
TGTGCCAGCAGCTTAGGTCAGCACGCGGGGAGCGATGAGCAGTTCTTC
>few|TRBJ2-7|-|TRBV15
CATSGADSYEQYF
TGTGCCACCAGCGGAGCGGACTCCTACGAGCAGTACTTC
>-|TRBJ2-7|TRBD2|TRBV7-6
CASSRRGRTSGSFSYEQYF
TGTGCCAGCAGCCGACGGGGACGGACTAGCGGGAGTTTTTCCTACGAGCAGTACTTC
>-|TRBJ2-1|-|TRBV10-2
CASRDGWSSYNEQFF
TGCGCCAGCAGGGACGGGTGGAGCTCCTACAATGAGCAGTTCTTC
>-|TRBJ1-2|-|TRBV5-4
CASSLVGGARDYGYTF
TGTGCCAGCAGCTTGGTTGGGGGGGCTAGGGACTATGGCTACACCTTC
>-|TRBJ2-2|-|TRBV7-9
CASSSGRGENTGELFF
TGTGCCAGCAGCTCGGGTCGCGGGGAGAACACCGGGGAGCTGTTTTTT
>-|TRBJ1-5|TRBD1|TRBV2
CASSVRTGGGSNQPQHF
TGTGCCAGCAGTGTCCGGACAGGGGGCGGGAGCAATCAGCCCCAGCATTTT
>-|TRBJ2-7|-|TRBV5-7
CASSLRTVSSYEQYF
TGTGCCAGCAGCCTCAGAACAGTAAGCTCCTACGAGCAGTACTTC
>-|TRBJ2-1|-|TRBV7-6
CASSPSAGGLYNEQFF
TGTGCCAGCAGCCCGTCGGCCGGGGGCCTATACAATGAGCAGTTCTTC
>-|TRBJ2-7|TRBD1|TRBV28
CASSPGQGSNEQYF
TGTGCCAGCAGCCCCGGACAGGGAAGTAACGAGCAGTACTTC
>-|TRBJ2-7|-|TRBV29-1
CSVVFSSYEQYF
TGCAGCGTTGTTTTTAGCAGCTACGAGCAGTACTTC
>-|TRBJ2-1|-|TRBV5-6
CASSLVSGEQFF
TGTGCCAGCAGCTTGGTTAGCGGTGAGCAGTTCTTC
>-|TRBJ1-3|TRBD1|TRBV4-1
CASSQGPDRAGNTIYF
TGCGCCAGCAGCCAAGGACCGGACAGGGCTGGAAACACCATATATTTT
>once|TRBJ1-3|TRBD1|TRBV28
CASSLQGAFSGNTIYF
TGTGCCAGCAGTTTGCAGGGGGCATTTTCTGGAAACACCATATATTTT
>-|TRBJ2-1|TRBD2|TRBV9
CASSGRTSGSSYNEQFF
TGTGCCAGCAGCGGGCGGACTAGCGGGAGCTCCTACAATGAGCAGTTCTTC
>-|TRBJ2-7|TRBD2|TRBV29-1
CSVTAGGTRYEQYF
TGCAGCGTTACCGCGGGGGGGACTCGCTACGAGCAGTACTTC
>-|TRBJ2-1|TRBD2|TRBV27
CASRPWDYTYNEQFF
TGTGCCAGCAGACCTTGGGACTATACTTACAATGAGCAGTTCTTC